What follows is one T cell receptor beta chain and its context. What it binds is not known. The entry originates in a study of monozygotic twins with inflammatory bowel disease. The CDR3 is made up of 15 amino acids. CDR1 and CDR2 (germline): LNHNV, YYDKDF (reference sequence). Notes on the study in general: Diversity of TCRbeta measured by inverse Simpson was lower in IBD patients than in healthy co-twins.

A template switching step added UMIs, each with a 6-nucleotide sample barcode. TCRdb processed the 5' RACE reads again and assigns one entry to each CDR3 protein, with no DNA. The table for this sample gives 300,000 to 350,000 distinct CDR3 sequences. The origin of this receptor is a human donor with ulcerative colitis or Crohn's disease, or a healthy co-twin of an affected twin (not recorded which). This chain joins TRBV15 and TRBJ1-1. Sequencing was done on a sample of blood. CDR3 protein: CATSRDAWSWPEAFF.